A single sample is the source of the 23 T cell receptor beta chains below, sequenced in a study of blood T cell repertoires in COVID-19. Method: immunoSEQ multiplex PCR; TCRdb's copy keeps in-frame clones and lacks some. The table records about 210,000 clones, approximately 85% of them present only once. The material sequenced was peripheral blood. The receptors were sampled from a woman in her 70s with COVID-19, enrolled during active disease.

The chain links TRBV10-3 to TRBJ1-2, with TRBD1 as a possible D gene (6 bases). The CDR3 contains 13 residues. Germline lookup yields CDR1 ENHRY and CDR2 SYGVKD. V dropped 6 bases and J dropped 2 bases, with 10 bases sitting between them. The CDR3 region has the DNA TGTGCCATCAGGGCAGGGGACAACTATGGCTACACCTTC. Its translation: CAIRAGDNYGYTF.

The chain carries TRBV30 and TRBJ1-3; TRBD1 aligns across 7 bases. The V gene end was trimmed by 0 bases and the J gene end by 0 bases; junction bases not matched to a gene: 5. In germline, CDR1 is GTSNPN, CDR2 SVGIG (reference sequence). CDR3 length equals 16 residues. The CDR3: CAWSVKGAHSGNTIYF. In nucleotides, the CDR3 is TGTGCCTGGAGTGTAAAGGGGGCACACTCTGGAAACACCATATATTTT.

V gene TRBV7-5 combines with J gene TRBJ2-7; the D call in the table, TRBD1, was not verified against the DNA. TRBV7-5 counts as a pseudogene. This CDR3 comprises 16 residues. CDR3 DNA sequence: TGTGCCAGAAGCTTTACGATCTGGGACACAACCTACGAGCAGTACTTC. Protein: CARSFTIWDTTYEQYF.

CDR3 in DNA: TGTGCCACCAGTGAATCTCAGGGTAGGGTTCGAAATGAGCAGTTCTTC. Amino acids: CATSESQGRVRNEQFF. This rearrangement joins TRBV24-1 to TRBJ2-1; a weak D match, TRBD1 (5 bases). This CDR3 has 16 amino acids. The germline gives CDR1 KGHDR, CDR2 SFDVKD. Trimming stripped 4 bases from V and 7 bases from J, with 19 bases between.

This chain connects TRBV19 to TRBJ1-1; no clear D gene. V was cut by 1 base and J by 1 base, with 7 bases left in between. The CDR3 extends over 14 amino acids. Per germline, CDR1 LNHDA and CDR2 SQIVND (reference sequence). The CDR3 sequence: CASSIGGRNTEAFF. DNA for the CDR3: TGTGCCAGTAGTATAGGAGGCCGGAACACTGAAGCTTTCTTT.

V and J are TRBV3-1 (or the pseudogene TRBV3-2) and TRBJ2-1; TRBD2 matches at 7 bases. V shed 5 bases and J 8 bases; nucleotides not matched to a gene: 9. The CDR3 runs to 14 residues. The V gene's germline CDR1 is LGHDT and CDR2 YNNKEL (reference sequence). CDR3 in DNA: TGTGCCAGCAGCATTAGCGGGTATTCGGATGAGCAGTTCTTC. Translated: CASSISGYSDEQFF.

The V gene is TRBV6-6, the J gene TRBJ2-1; possibly TRBD2 for D (6 bases). The CDR3 has 16 amino acids. CDR1 and CDR2 (germline): MNHNY, SVGAGI (reference sequence). V dropped 7 bases and J dropped 0 bases, with 16 bases sitting between them. The CDR3 reads CASTPSAGLSYNEQFF. The CDR3 region has the DNA TGTGCCAGCACCCCCTCGGCGGGACTCTCCTACAATGAGCAGTTCTTC.

This clone was seen repeatedly, ten times or more. The rearrangement uses TRBV2 and TRBJ2-2; D not resolved. This CDR3 has 13 residues. V was pared by 9 bases and J by 1 base, with 9 bases between. Germline CDR1 reads SNHLY; CDR2 reads FYNNEI. The CDR3 DNA is TGTGCCAGTTCACTAATGAACACCGGGGAGCTGTTTTTT. It encodes CASSLMNTGELFF.

The genes are TRBV12-3 or TRBV12-4 and TRBJ2-5; D is possibly TRBD1 (5 bases). CDR3 length equals 13 residues. V shed 5 bases and J shed 3 bases, with 10 bases lying between them. DNA of the CDR3: TGTGCCAGCAGTGCGGACAAAAAAGAGACCCAGTACTTC. Translation: CASSADKKETQYF.

The chain combines TRBV29-1 with TRBJ1-5; D is possibly TRBD1 (5 bases). Germline-derived CDR1 and CDR2 are SQVTM and ANQGSEA. The CDR3 has 13 amino acids. V was clipped by 4 bases and J by 5 bases, with 12 bases between them. CDR3 sequence (DNA): TGCAGCGTTGGGCTCGACAGAGATCAGCCCCAGCATTTT. Translated, it gives CSVGLDRDQPQHF.

This clone has only a few counts. Other DNA sequences in this specimen translate into the identical CDR3. The chain recombines TRBV5-6 with TRBJ2-7, with D possibly being TRBD1 (5 bases). Germline CDR1 is SGHDT and CDR2 is YYEEEE. The CDR3 length is 13 residues. Trimming removed 2 bases from V and 2 bases from J, with 8 bases in between. CDR3 sequence (DNA): TGTGCCAGCAGCTTCGGACAAACCTACGAGCAGTACTTC. This translates into CASSFGQTYEQYF. Filled out from reference TRBV5-6 and TRBJ2-7, the complete variable domain reads DAGVTQSPTHLIKTRGQQVTLRCSPKSGHDTVSWYQQALGQGPQFIFQYYEEEERQRGNFPDRFSGHQFPNYSSELNVNALLLGDSALYLCASSFGQTYEQYFGPGTRLTVT.

The chain links TRBV9 to TRBJ2-3; D is unclear. From germline, CDR1 is SGDLS and CDR2 YYNGEE. The CDR3 contains 14 residues. V was trimmed by 5 bases and J by 2 bases, leaving 12 bases between them. DNA of the CDR3: TGTGCCAGCAGAGGCGGTACGACCACAGATACGCAGTATTTT. This codes for CASRGGTTTDTQYF. Filled out from reference TRBV9 and TRBJ2-3, the complete variable domain reads DSGVTQTPKHLITATGQRVTLRCSPRSGDLSVYWYQQSLDQGLQFLIQYYNGEERAKGNILERFSAQQFPDLHSELNLSSLELGDSALYFCASRGGTTTDTQYFGPGTRLTVL.

The chain couples TRBV19 to TRBJ2-5, with 7 bases fitting TRBD2. Germline V gene data show CDR1 as LNHDA and CDR2 as SQIVND (reference sequence). After removal of 4 bases from V and 5 bases from J, the junction contained 4 bases not matched to a gene. This CDR3 spans 13 amino acids. In DNA form, the CDR3 reads TGTGCCAGTAGTAGGAGGGGAGGGGAGACCCAGTACTTC. It yields the protein CASSRRGGETQYF.

This clone was seen just once. This same CDR3 is encoded by further DNA sequences in the sample. The gene calls are TRBV28 and TRBJ1-4, with a possible D match to TRBD1 (5 bases). Germline CDR1 and CDR2: MDHEN and SYDVKM. The CDR3 has 12 residues. Trimming removed 6 bases at V and 4 bases at J, with 6 bases between. The CDR3 reads CASRQGNEKLFF. The CDR3 nucleotides are TGTGCCAGCAGGCAGGGTAATGAAAAACTGTTTTTT.

This chain connects TRBV28 to TRBJ1-5; possibly TRBD1 for D (5 bases). Germline values: CDR1 MDHEN, CDR2 SYDVKM. The ends were cut back, 4 bases at V and 12 bases at J, with 19 bases in the middle. This CDR3 is 14 amino acids long. CDR3 region: CASSSAGELSHQHF. CDR3 in DNA: TGTGCCAGCAGTTCGGCGGGGGAGTTATCCCACCAGCATTTT.

The chain joins TRBV5-1 to TRBJ1-4, with 9 bases aligning to TRBD1. J gave up 7 bases and V 4 bases, and 11 bases lay outside the gene matches. The CDR3 extends over 16 amino acids. Looked up from germline, CDR1 is SGHRS and CDR2 is YFSETQ. The CDR3 protein is CASSPSGQGKGEKLFF. Written as DNA, the CDR3 is TGCGCCAGCAGCCCCTCAGGACAGGGGAAGGGTGAAAAACTGTTTTTT.

V usage is TRBV2 and J usage is TRBJ1-2; perhaps TRBD1 as D (6 bases). In germline, CDR1 is SNHLY, CDR2 FYNNEI. The CDR3 is 13 residues long. The germline V and J ends were trimmed by 5 bases and 2 bases, with 9 bases remaining between them. The CDR3 DNA is TGTGCCAGCAGTTCCGGACAGAACTATGGCTACACCTTC. As protein: CASSSGQNYGYTF.

The genes are TRBV28 and TRBJ1-4; TRBD1 is a possible D gene (5 bases). The length of the CDR3 is 15 residues. The germline V gene has CDR1 MDHEN and CDR2 SYDVKM. The ends were cut back, 6 bases at V and 8 bases at J, with 19 bases in the middle. The CDR3 region is CASSTRGLGGEKLFF. CDR3 DNA sequence: TGTGCCAGCAGCACCCGGGGACTTGGGGGGGAAAAACTGTTTTTT.

This clone was seen a handful of times. The CDR3 region is CASSLRDRGSGTEAFF. The CDR3 nucleotides are TGTGCCAGCAGCCTCCGGGACAGGGGCTCGGGCACTGAAGCTTTCTTT. J is TRBJ1-1 and V is TRBV14; 10 bases are shared with TRBD1. CDR1 SGHDN and CDR2 FVKESK come from the germline V gene. Trimming removed 4 bases from V and 4 bases from J; junction bases left unmatched: 9. The length of the CDR3 is 16 residues.

Note on this clone: The same CDR3 is also encoded by other DNA sequences in this sample. The chain carries TRBV9 and TRBJ2-7; 8 bases map to TRBD1. Germline V lookup: CDR1 SGDLS, CDR2 YYNGEE. Germline trimming cut 3 bases from V and 2 bases from J; bases unmatched to any gene: 4. This CDR3 region has 14 residues. CDR3 amino acids: CASSARQGPYEQYF. The CDR3 region has the DNA TGTGCCAGCAGCGCCAGACAGGGGCCCTACGAGCAGTACTTC. Full variable domain (remainder filled in from reference TRBV9 and TRBJ2-7): DSGVTQTPKHLITATGQRVTLRCSPRSGDLSVYWYQQSLDQGLQFLIQYYNGEERAKGNILERFSAQQFPDLHSELNLSSLELGDSALYFCASSARQGPYEQYFGPGTRLTVT.

In nucleotides, the CDR3 is TGTGCCAGCAGCGTAGGGGGACTAGTTGGGCGGACGCAGTATTTT. Translation: CASSVGGLVGRTQYF. The chain employs TRBV9 and TRBJ2-3; 8 nucleotides agree with TRBD2. This CDR3 is built from 15 residues. Losses at the gene ends were 0 bases for V and 9 bases for J; bases not matched to a gene: 9. Per germline, CDR1 SGDLS and CDR2 YYNGEE.

J is TRBJ1-1 and V is TRBV2; a weak D match, TRBD1 (5 bases). The CDR3 is made up of 15 amino acids. Per germline, CDR1 SNHLY and CDR2 FYNNEI. V dropped 0 bases and J dropped 4 bases, with 12 bases sitting between them. CDR3 nucleotide sequence: TGTGCCAGCAGTGAAGCCCGTGGGGGGGTCACTGAAGCTTTCTTT. Translated, it gives CASSEARGGVTEAFF.

This clone was observed once. The V and J genes are TRBV12-3 or TRBV12-4 and TRBJ1-3; the D is unclear. This CDR3 is 10 amino acids long. V was trimmed by 7 bases and J by 10 bases, leaving 8 bases between them. CDR3 sequence reads: CASTRSTIYF. The CDR3 DNA reads as TGTGCCAGCACCAGATCGACCATATATTTT.